The 25 T cell receptor beta chains presented below share a single source sample, sequenced in a study of T-cell memory formation after mild COVID-19 (dated by TCRdb to the early 2020s). Libraries were constructed by 5' RACE. The instrument given in TCRdb is Illumina NovaSeq 6000. The raw public reads went through TCRdb reprocessing: fastp at Q25, MiXCR clone calling, in-frame beta chains kept. Every CDR3 protein is listed once, alongside the most common genes and DNA of its rows. The sample table records roughly 400,000 distinct CDR3 sequences; 20% to 25% of these occur just once. The ten most abundant clones make up about 10% of the sample. Sequenced material: PBMCs or a T cell subset sorted from them (not recorded which). These receptors were collected from an adult woman who had mild COVID-19 (a few samples of this study predate the infection). The sample titles of this study are shuffled in the database, so cell type and time point are left out; the donor was told from shared clones.

The V call is TRBV29-1, the J call TRBJ2-7; 7 positions agree with TRBD2. V shed 4 bases, J shed 0 bases, and the junction held 9 bases outside the gene matches. The CDR3 contains 15 residues. Germline CDR1 and CDR2: SQVTM and ANQGSEA. This CDR3 is CSVVRPTSVSYEQYF. CDR3 coding DNA: TGCAGCGTTGTCCGCCCTACTAGCGTCTCCTACGAGCAGTACTTC.

A few counts support this clonotype. The junction shows a germline mismatch at one end, possibly a read error. In DNA form, the CDR3 reads TGCGCCAGCAGTCAAGCTCGGCCAGCCCATAAGACTCGGAAGAATTTT. It translates to CASSQARPAHKTRKNF. This rearrangement joins TRBV23-1 to TRBJ1-5; D is ambiguous. TRBV23-1 counts as an open reading frame of uncertain function. This CDR3 is 16 amino acids long.

This sequence joins TRBV4-1 and TRBJ1-2; no clear D gene. The germline V gene encodes CDR1 MGHRA and CDR2 YSYEKL. Between the trimmed V and J ends, which lost 3 bases and 3 bases, there was a span of 20 bases. The CDR3 has 17 residues. This CDR3 is CASSQPRLVATDYGYTF. The CDR3 DNA reads as TGCGCCAGCAGCCAGCCGCGCCTGGTGGCTACGGACTATGGCTACACCTTC.

This rearrangement joins TRBV7-2 to TRBJ2-2, with 16 bases fitting TRBD2. CDR1 and CDR2 from the germline V gene are SGHTA and FQGNSA. This CDR3 contains 19 residues. The trim removed 2 bases at V and 4 bases at J, leaving 7 bases unmatched. This CDR3 reads CASSLKGLAGGPGTGELFF. CDR3 coding DNA: TGTGCCAGCAGCTTAAAGGGACTAGCGGGAGGGCCGGGCACCGGGGAGCTGTTTTTT.

The V call is TRBV19, the J call TRBJ1-2; possible D gene TRBD1, 5 bases. V gave up 5 bases and J gave up 7 bases, with 14 bases separating them. This CDR3 is built from 13 residues. Per the germline V gene, CDR1 is LNHDA and CDR2 is SQIVND (reference sequence). The CDR3 is CASSVGAGFGYTF. Here the CDR3 DNA reads TGTGCCAGTAGTGTCGGGGCAGGGTTTGGCTACACCTTC. Using reference TRBV19 and TRBJ1-2 for the parts outside the CDR3, the full variable domain is DGGITQSPKYLFRKEGQNVTLSCEQNLNHDAMYWYRQDPGQGLRLIYYSQIVNDFQKGDIAEGYSVSREKKESFPLTVTSAQKNPTAFYLCASSVGAGFGYTFGSGTRLTVV.

The chain carries TRBV5-5 and TRBJ1-6; D is uncertain. Germline loops: CDR1 SGHKS, CDR2 YYEKEE (reference sequence). Trimming shortened V by 0 bases and J by 9 bases, and 19 bases separated the two germline ends. This CDR3 has 17 amino acids. CDR3 residues: CASSLAGSGTFISPLHF. In nucleotides, the CDR3 is TGTGCCAGCAGCTTGGCCGGGTCAGGTACATTTATTTCACCCCTCCACTTT.

This clonotype occurred many times. Here the CDR3 DNA reads TGCGCCAGCAGCTTGGAACAGAACACTGAAGCTTTCTTT. This translates into CASSLEQNTEAFF. V and J are TRBV5-1 and TRBJ1-1; D unresolved. Germline V lookup: CDR1 SGHRS, CDR2 YFSETQ. The CDR3 is made up of 13 amino acids. Trimming pared 0 bases from V and 1 base from J, leaving 4 bases between.

This clonotype was picked up a small number of times. The rearrangement links TRBV7-8 to TRBJ2-3; D may be TRBD1 or TRBD2 (5 bases each). This CDR3 comprises 13 residues. Trimming took off 4 bases at V and 8 bases at J, with 13 bases between the two ends. The germline CDR1 and CDR2 sequences are SGHVS and FQNEAQ. CDR3 residues: CASSSGAQGTQYF. DNA for the CDR3: TGTGCCAGCAGCTCCGGGGCCCAGGGTACGCAGTATTTT.

The chain combines TRBV2 with TRBJ2-7; possibly TRBD1 for D (6 bases). Trimming cost V 10 bases and J 12 bases, with 19 bases left between them. The CDR3 contains 11 residues. In germline, CDR1 is SNHLY, CDR2 FYNNEI. The CDR3 sequence: CAILAGARAYF. CDR3 nucleotide sequence: TGTGCCATCCTGGCAGGGGCCCGGGCGTACTTC.

The CDR3 DNA reads as TGTGCCAGCAGTTCCTACTTCACCGGGGAGCTGTTTTTT. Its protein product is CASSSYFTGELFF. The V gene is TRBV12-3 or TRBV12-4, the J gene TRBJ2-2; D is unclear. This CDR3 is 13 amino acids long. Deletions cut 4 bases from V and 4 bases from J, with 7 bases between.

The CDR3 DNA reads TGTGCCAGCAGAGGACTAGCGGGGGGGCCTGGTCCCCCATTGGCCTACAATGAGCAGTTCTTC. Protein product: CASRGLAGGPGPPLAYNEQFF. The rearrangement joins TRBV6-1 to TRBJ2-1, with 15 bases that match TRBD2. Germline CDR1 reads MNHNS; CDR2 reads SASEGT. The CDR3 loop spans 21 amino acids. After removal of 6 bases from V and 2 bases from J, the junction contained 17 bases not matched to a gene.

This clonotype was seen more than once but under ten times. The chain uses TRBV20-1 and TRBJ2-7; no clear D. CDR1 is DFQATT, CDR2 SNEGSKA, per germline (reference sequence). The CDR3 has 14 residues. Trimming pared 1 base from V and 6 bases from J, leaving 16 bases between. CDR3 nucleotide sequence: TGCAGTGCTAGAGTCCCGGGCAGCCAGACCGAGCAGTACTTC. It codes for CSARVPGSQTEQYF.

The chain recombines TRBV30 with TRBJ1-2; D not certain. V was clipped by 3 bases and J by 1 base, with 12 bases between them. Germline V gene lookup returns CDR1 GTSNPN and CDR2 SVGIG (reference sequence). The length of the CDR3 is 14 residues. CDR3 DNA sequence: TGTGCCTGGAGGGCCGGGATACTTAACTATGGCTACACCTTC. This translates into CAWRAGILNYGYTF.

The chain couples TRBV7-9 to TRBJ2-3, with D perhaps matching TRBD1 or TRBD2 (6 bases each). Looked up from germline, CDR1 is SEHNR and CDR2 is FQNEAQ (reference sequence). The CDR3 is 16 amino acids. The V end lost 4 bases, the J end lost 6 bases, and 20 bases lay between the germline ends. The chain's CDR3 is CASSSFDRRGVDTQYF. In DNA, the CDR3 is TGTGCCAGCAGCTCCTTCGACCGAAGGGGGGTGGATACGCAGTATTTT. Full variable domain (outside the CDR3, taken from reference TRBV7-9 and TRBJ2-3): DTGVSQNPRHKITKRGQNVTFRCDPISEHNRLYWYRQTLGQGPEFLTYFQNEAQLEKSRLLSDRFSAERPKGSFSTLEIQRTEQGDSAMYLCASSSFDRRGVDTQYFGPGTRLTVL.

The V gene is TRBV6-1, the J gene TRBJ2-5; D may be TRBD2 (7 bases). The CDR3 is 13 residues long. The V gene lost 4 bases and the J gene lost 5 bases, with 11 bases spanning the gap. CDR1 is MNHNS and CDR2 is SASEGT in the germline V gene. The CDR3 nucleotides read TGTGCCAGCAGTGGGGGGGGCACGGAGACCCAGTACTTC. This codes for CASSGGGTETQYF.

There are a few counts of this clonotype. The chain carries TRBV6-5 and TRBJ2-5; possible D gene TRBD2, 5 bases. V lost 1 base and J lost 2, with 11 bases in between. Germline V lookup: CDR1 MNHEY, CDR2 SVGAGI. The CDR3 runs 15 residues. The CDR3 is CASSYWVEGQETQYF. For the CDR3, the DNA is TGTGCCAGCAGTTACTGGGTAGAGGGTCAAGAGACCCAGTACTTC.

This chain joins TRBV24-1 and TRBJ2-3; 10 bases line up with TRBD2. The ends lost 4 bases at V and 10 bases at J; junction bases unmatched: 13. The CDR3 runs 16 residues. Germline CDR1 is KGHDR and CDR2 is SFDVKD. CDR3 loop: CATSEGPSGSLAAQYF. DNA for the CDR3: TGTGCCACCAGTGAGGGACCTAGCGGGAGTCTGGCGGCGCAGTATTTT.

V usage is TRBV6-1 and J usage is TRBJ1-5, with TRBD1 matching over 7 bases. Germline CDR1 and CDR2: MNHNS and SASEGT. The trim removed 4 bases at V and 1 base at J, leaving 1 base unmatched. This CDR3 has 14 amino acids. The CDR3: CASSGGQSNQPQHF. CDR3 DNA: TGTGCCAGCAGTGGGGGACAGAGCAATCAGCCCCAGCATTTT.

This clonotype came up many times. The gene calls are TRBV29-1 and TRBJ2-7; 9 nucleotides agree with TRBD2. Per the germline V gene, CDR1 is SQVTM and CDR2 is ANQGSEA. Trimming took 4 bases from V and 2 from J; bases not matched to a gene: 9. The CDR3 extends over 15 amino acids. DNA of the CDR3: TGCAGCGTTGCCGCGGGGGGGCTTACGGCCTACGAGCAGTACTTC. It is translated as CSVAAGGLTAYEQYF.

V is TRBV12-3 or TRBV12-4 and J is TRBJ2-3; 7 nucleotides agree with TRBD1. This CDR3 comprises 13 residues. J was trimmed by 6 bases and V by 6 bases; bases with no gene match: 6. CDR3 sequence: CASRTGNSDTQYF. CDR3 nucleotide sequence: TGTGCCAGCAGGACAGGGAATTCGGATACGCAGTATTTT.

The V and J genes are TRBV6-5 and TRBJ2-3; 8 positions agree with TRBD1. The CDR3 is 17 amino acids. CDR1 is MNHEY and CDR2 is SVGAGI in the germline V gene. The junction had 11 bases not matched to a gene; V was cut back by 2 bases and J by 4 bases. The CDR3 DNA is TGTGCCAGCAGTTACCCGCGCACAGGGGGAGAGGCAGATACGCAGTATTTT. Protein: CASSYPRTGGEADTQYF.

The chain joins TRBV4-2 to TRBJ2-1; TRBD2 agrees at 8 bases. With 1 base clipped from V and 6 bases from J, the junction kept 5 bases outside the gene matches. This CDR3 contains 15 residues. Germline V CDR1 and CDR2: LGHNA, YNFKEQ. The CDR3 sequence is CASSQAGGPSNEQFF. The CDR3, as DNA: TGTGCCAGCAGCCAAGCGGGGGGGCCCTCCAATGAGCAGTTCTTC.

This clonotype occurred many times. V and J are TRBV24-1 and TRBJ2-1; 9 positions match TRBD2. Germline CDR1 reads KGHDR; CDR2 reads SFDVKD. This CDR3 is 18 amino acids long. V trimming: 3 bases; J trimming: 0 bases; junction bases outside the gene matches: 8. The CDR3 is CATSDPAGGLSSYNEQFF. Here the CDR3 DNA reads TGTGCCACCAGTGATCCCGCGGGGGGGTTAAGCTCCTACAATGAGCAGTTCTTC.

This chain uses TRBV5-6 with TRBJ2-7; D might be TRBD1 or TRBD2, each matching 5 bases. The CDR3 is 14 residues long. V was cut by 2 bases and J by 2 bases, with 11 bases left in between. Germline V lookup: CDR1 SGHDT, CDR2 YYEEEE. The CDR3: CASSFGAQTYEQYF. The DNA for the CDR3 is TGTGCCAGCAGCTTCGGGGCCCAAACCTACGAGCAGTACTTC.

The chain carries TRBV5-4 and TRBJ2-7, with TRBD2 as a possible D gene (7 bases). CDR1 is SGHNT, CDR2 YYREEE, per germline (reference sequence). Trimming took 5 bases from V and 2 from J, leaving 20 bases between them. The CDR3 length is 16 residues. The CDR3 spells CASSPGGQRRPYEQYF. Here the CDR3 DNA reads TGTGCCAGCAGTCCGGGGGGCCAGCGGAGGCCCTACGAGCAGTACTTC. The complete variable domain, with remaining parts taken from reference TRBV5-4 and TRBJ2-7, reads ETGVTQSPTHLIKTRGQQVTLRCSSQSGHNTVSWYQQALGQGPQFIFQYYREEENGRGNFPPRFSGLQFPNYSSELNVNALELDDSALYLCASSPGGQRRPYEQYFGPGTRLTVT.